The sequence of this TCR beta chain was determined in a study of Ad26.COV2.S vaccination and SARS-CoV-2 variants. The protocol was immunoSEQ multiplex PCR, while the TCRdb copy is restricted to in-frame clones and leaves out a portion. The sample lists approximately 300,000 clones; just over 85% were seen once. This CDR3 comprises 13 residues. The germline V gene encodes CDR1 SGHNT and CDR2 YYREEE (reference sequence). J gave up 4 bases and V 3 bases, and 2 bases lay outside the gene matches. This sample's treatment: around 19 received Ad26.COV2.S at low or high dose, single or two shots; 5 received placebo; per-sample allocation not given. Sample collection was performed on day 63 after the first vaccine or placebo injection.

The sequence came from a person aged 18-65 years who received the Ad26.COV2.S COVID-19 vaccine or a placebo. The sample consisted of peripheral blood, taken in a trial of Ad26.COV2.S vaccine versus placebo. This sequence joins TRBV5-4 and TRBJ2-7; 9 bases align to TRBD2. The CDR3 protein is CASSWRGGYEQYF. The CDR3 DNA is TGTGCCAGCAGCTGGCGGGGGGGGTACGAGCAGTACTTC.